The present T cell receptor beta chain was sequenced within a study of beta chain features in type 1 diabetes. For the study at large: Healthy donors and patients showed comparable age, gender and cell yields.

Expressed TCRB transcripts were sequenced, since all the RNA that had been isolated was reverse transcribed. The data were produced by immunoSEQ multiplex PCR, yet TCRdb's version contains in-frame clones alone and is incomplete. The table lists about 620,000 clones, roughly 16% of them singletons. Whole-study findings and limits: Lower insertion and higher deletion counts appeared at VDJ junctions in type 1 diabetes patients.

The CDR3 contains 15 residues. V was shortened by 4 bases and J by 2 bases, with 15 bases between the two germline ends. CDR1 and CDR2 from the germline V gene are MDHEN and SYDVKM. Details on this clone: What it recognizes is unknown.

The V gene is TRBV28, the J gene TRBJ2-7, with D tentatively TRBD2 (6 bases). The source is a young man in good health. The sequencing input was naive CD4+ T cells from blood. CDR3 coding DNA: TGTGCCAGCAGTTCTCCGGCGGGGAGTACCTACGAGCAGTACTTC. This gives the protein CASSSPAGSTYEQYF.